One sample yielded the 17 T cell receptor beta chains listed below, sequenced in a study of T-cell memory formation after mild COVID-19. TCRdb passed the 5' RACE reads through MiXCR, listing each CDR3 protein once. The table lists about 340,000 distinct CDR3 sequences, around 15% of them singletons. The specimen sequenced was PBMCs or a T cell subset sorted from them (not recorded which). The source of these receptors is a young man who had mild COVID-19 (a few samples of this study predate the infection). Cell type and time point are not known.

This clonotype has a handful of counts. In nucleotides, the CDR3 is TGTGCCAGCTCACTGACGACAGGTCAGAACACTGAAGCTTTCTTT. Residues: CASSLTTGQNTEAFF. This chain joins TRBV18 and TRBJ1-1, with D perhaps matching TRBD1 (6 bases). This CDR3 contains 15 residues. Germline CDR1 and CDR2: KGHSH and LQKENI. V gave up 4 bases and J gave up 1 base, with 13 bases separating them.

V usage is TRBV7-2 and J usage is TRBJ2-5; D is perhaps TRBD2 (6 bases). This CDR3 is 16 amino acids long. CDR1 SGHTA and CDR2 FQGNSA come from the germline V gene. The V end was cut by 2 bases, the J end by 4 bases, with 17 bases between. CDR3: CASSLFPGGLGETQYF. The CDR3 bases are TGTGCCAGCAGCTTATTCCCTGGAGGGCTGGGAGAGACCCAGTACTTC.

The V gene is TRBV12-3 or TRBV12-4, the J gene TRBJ2-7; D is possibly TRBD1 (5 bases). The CDR3 sequence is 12 residues long. Trimming removed 7 bases from V and 2 bases from J, with 9 bases in between. CDR3 sequence: CASTQGTYEQYF. DNA for the CDR3: TGTGCCAGCACCCAGGGTACCTACGAGCAGTACTTC.

This clonotype was counted ten times or more. V usage is TRBV7-6 and J usage is TRBJ1-3; tentative D call: TRBD1 (5 bases). Looked up from germline, CDR1 is SGHVS and CDR2 is FNYEAQ. V dropped 5 bases and J dropped 0 bases, with 11 bases sitting between them. This CDR3 spans 15 amino acids. The CDR3 DNA follows: TGTGCCAGCAGCAGGGGAAGGGTCTCTGGAAACACCATATATTTT. This sequence encodes CASSRGRVSGNTIYF.

The V call is TRBV5-5, the J call TRBJ2-2; 9 bases are shared with TRBD1. The CDR3 has 17 amino acids. Per germline, CDR1 SGHKS and CDR2 YYEKEE (reference sequence). The V segment lost 0 bases and the J segment 2 bases; nucleotides outside the gene matches: 5. The CDR3 loop is CASSLAGQGDNTGELFF. CDR3 nucleotide sequence: TGTGCCAGCAGCTTGGCGGGACAGGGCGATAACACCGGGGAGCTGTTTTTT. The full variable domain, completed using reference TRBV5-5 and TRBJ2-2, is DAGVTQSPTHLIKTRGQQVTLRCSPISGHKSVSWYQQVLGQGPQFIFQYYEKEERGRGNFPDRFSARQFPNYSSELNVNALLLGDSALYLCASSLAGQGDNTGELFFGEGSRLTVL.

This clonotype has more than one count but fewer than ten. V is TRBV6-2 or TRBV6-3 and J is TRBJ2-7; 7 nucleotides agree with TRBD1. Germline V lookup: CDR1 MNHEY, CDR2 SVGEGT. V shed 5 bases and J 0 bases; nucleotides not matched to a gene: 4. The CDR3 consists of 14 residues. The CDR3: CASSQGQSSYEQYF. DNA of the CDR3: TGTGCCAGCAGTCAGGGACAGAGCTCCTACGAGCAGTACTTC.

This clonotype has only a few counts. Without the conserved terminal phenylalanine or tryptophan, this CDR3 likely stems from a read error. The limits of the CDR3 on the DNA are not certain, so only TCRdb's listed CDR3 is given. The V call is TRBV7-3, the J call TRBJ2-7; TRBD1, the D gene given by the table, was not confirmed from the DNA. The germline V gene encodes CDR1 SGHTA and CDR2 FQGTGA. Counting both end residues, the CDR3 totals 11 amino acids. CDR3 sequence: CASSPPERFVL.

The chain links TRBV4-3 to TRBJ1-5; no clear D. This CDR3 contains 9 residues. Trimming took off 3 bases at V and 9 bases at J, with 0 bases between the two ends. The V gene's germline CDR1 is LGHNA and CDR2 YSLEER. CDR3 residues: CASSQPQHF. As DNA, the CDR3 is TGCGCCAGCAGCCAGCCCCAGCATTTT.

The chain couples TRBV3-1 to TRBJ2-5; D may be TRBD2 (6 bases). CDR3 size: 15 residues. The V and J ends lost 4 bases and 4 bases respectively, with 16 bases between them. Germline loops: CDR1 LGHDT, CDR2 YNNKEL (reference sequence). In DNA, the CDR3 is TGTGCCAGCAGCCGGGCGGGGCCTGGGGGAGAGACCCAGTACTTC. It encodes CASSRAGPGGETQYF.

In this sample, this clonotype turned up a few times. V is TRBV5-1 and J is TRBJ2-3; D tentatively fits TRBD1 or TRBD2 (6 bases each). The V gene's germline CDR1 is SGHRS and CDR2 YFSETQ. The CDR3 loop spans 15 amino acids. V dropped 5 bases and J dropped 1 base, with 14 bases sitting between them. This CDR3 is CASREQGGGTDTQYF. DNA for the CDR3: TGCGCCAGCAGAGAACAGGGAGGCGGCACAGATACGCAGTATTTT.

At least ten counts were recorded for this clonotype. The CDR3 bases are TGTGCCAGCAGCCCAGACAGGGGGCTATATGAGCAGTTCTTC. Amino acids: CASSPDRGLYEQFF. V usage is TRBV3-1 and J usage is TRBJ2-1; 10 bases align to TRBD1. The germline gives CDR1 LGHDT, CDR2 YNNKEL (reference sequence). V lost 4 bases, J lost 8 bases, and 5 bases stayed unmatched. This CDR3 comprises 14 residues.

This clonotype was recorded at least ten times. J is TRBJ2-5 and V is TRBV7-2; D is possibly TRBD1 or TRBD2 (6 bases each). Looked up from germline, CDR1 is SGHTA and CDR2 is FQGNSA. The CDR3 sequence is 14 residues long. With 1 base removed from V and 3 bases from J, the gap between germline ends came to 9 bases. This chain's CDR3 is CASSLGGAEETQYF. The DNA for the CDR3 is TGTGCCAGCAGCTTAGGGGGGGCGGAAGAGACCCAGTACTTC.

This clonotype was counted between two and nine times. The J gene is TRBJ1-3, the V gene TRBV28; perhaps TRBD1 as D (5 bases). From germline, CDR1 is MDHEN and CDR2 SYDVKM. Deletions cut 8 bases from V and 0 bases from J, with 14 bases between. This CDR3 is built from 15 residues. This CDR3 reads CASGDSGISGNTIYF. For the CDR3, the DNA is TGTGCCAGCGGCGATTCAGGGATCTCTGGAAACACCATATATTTT.

About this clonotype: A much larger clone differs by one base, so this may be a read error. The rearrangement links TRBV7-2 to TRBJ2-3; D uncertain. Germline-derived CDR1 and CDR2 are SGHTA and FQGNSA. The CDR3 spans 15 residues. The CDR3 loop reads CDSTTNNPSTDTQYF. In nucleotides, the CDR3 is TGTGACAGCACCACGAATAACCCTAGCACAGATACGCAGTATTTT.

The chain links TRBV5-1 to TRBJ2-3; D not certain. CDR3 length: 16 residues. Trimming removed 0 bases from V and 5 bases from J, with 16 bases in between. In germline, CDR1 is SGHRS, CDR2 YFSETQ. Here the CDR3 reads CASSLERLSLQDTQYF. For the CDR3, the DNA is TGCGCCAGCAGCTTGGAAAGGTTGTCCCTTCAAGATACGCAGTATTTT.

V is TRBV20-1 and J is TRBJ2-3; D may be TRBD1 (6 bases). Trimming shortened V by 5 bases and J by 5 bases, and 14 bases separated the two germline ends. This CDR3 is built from 13 residues. Per germline, CDR1 DFQATT and CDR2 SNEGSKA (reference sequence). Written as DNA, the CDR3 is TGCAGTGCTCTTCTACAGGGTCGAGATACGCAGTATTTT. It specifies CSALLQGRDTQYF.

This clonotype was observed a handful of times. V and J are TRBV4-3 and TRBJ2-1; 7 bases are a match to TRBD1. The CDR3 has 15 amino acids. Germline CDR1 is LGHNA and CDR2 is YSLEER. With V trimmed by 1 base and J by 5 bases, 5 bases remained unmatched. The CDR3 is CASSQGTGTDNEQFF. The DNA of the CDR3 is TGCGCCAGCAGCCAAGGCACCGGGACAGACAATGAGCAGTTCTTC.